This T cell receptor beta chain was captured in a study of blood T cell repertoires in COVID-19. This CDR3 region has 18 residues. The germline CDR1 and CDR2 sequences are SGHRS and YFSETQ. The ends lost 4 bases at V and 4 bases at J; junction bases unmatched: 18. The protocol was immunoSEQ multiplex PCR, while the TCRdb copy is restricted to in-frame clones and leaves out a portion. The sample gives 77,000 or so clones, 75% to 85% of which show up once; 5.5% to 7.5% is in the top ten. This TCR derives from a woman in her sixties with acute or convalescent COVID-19. The specimen was peripheral blood. V gene TRBV5-1 combines with J gene TRBJ1-2; 8 bases match TRBD1. CDR3 DNA sequence: TGCGCCAGCAGCCCGGGGGCCTTGATCGGGACAGGACCCTATGGCTACACCTTC. Protein product: CASSPGALIGTGPYGYTF.